This record covers a single TCR beta chain. These data are taken from a study of blood T cell repertoires in COVID-19. Measured with immunoSEQ multiplex PCR; TCRdb has only the in-frame clones, and not every one. The profile shows about 36,000 clones, roughly 80% of them singletons. Sequenced: peripheral blood. The sequence came from a man aged 60-69 years with active COVID-19.

Here the CDR3 reads CASSRPWRSFFNEKLFF. CDR3 in DNA: TGTGCCAGCAGTAGACCGTGGAGGTCCTTTTTTAATGAAAAACTGTTTTTT. This chain connects TRBV28 to TRBJ1-4; D gene ambiguous. The germline V and J ends were trimmed by 5 bases and 4 bases, with 20 bases remaining between them. In germline, CDR1 is MDHEN, CDR2 SYDVKM. This CDR3 comprises 17 residues.